The 19 T cell receptor beta chains below were found in one sample sequenced in a study of blood T cell repertoires in COVID-19. Some clones are missing from TCRdb's copy, which holds only in-frame ones; the method was immunoSEQ multiplex PCR. The table has about 270,000 clones, roughly nine tenths seen once; the top ten hold about 12%. The sequenced sample was peripheral blood. Receptors were obtained from a woman aged 25-40 years with COVID-19, enrolled during active disease.

J is TRBJ2-5 and V is TRBV5-4, with 10 bases lining up with TRBD2. CDR1 SGHNT and CDR2 YYREEE come from the germline V gene (reference sequence). With V trimmed by 2 bases and J by 3 bases, 1 base remained unmatched. The CDR3 length is 14 residues. The CDR3: CASSLAGGKETQYF. Written as DNA, the CDR3 is TGTGCCAGCAGCTTAGCGGGGGGGAAAGAGACCCAGTACTTC.

The chain links TRBV4-2 to TRBJ2-2, with TRBD1 matching 9 bases. The ends lost 2 bases at V and 4 bases at J; junction bases unmatched: 8. Per the germline V gene, CDR1 is LGHNA and CDR2 is YNFKEQ. The CDR3 sequence is 17 residues long. Here the CDR3 DNA reads TGTGCCAGCAGCCAAACTACAGGGGGCGCGGGCACCGGGGAGCTGTTTTTT. This encodes CASSQTTGGAGTGELFF.

The chain links TRBV7-9 to TRBJ2-5; 7 nucleotides line up with TRBD2. The germline CDR1 and CDR2 sequences are SEHNR and FQNEAQ (reference sequence). The CDR3 is made up of 17 amino acids. Germline trimming cut 5 bases from V and 1 base from J; bases unmatched to any gene: 13. CDR3 nucleotide sequence: TGTGCCAGCAGCCCCCTCCCAGCGGGGAGAACCCAAGAGACCCAGTACTTC. Its translation: CASSPLPAGRTQETQYF.

V and J are TRBV6-5 and TRBJ2-2; D is ambiguous. With 10 bases removed from V and 4 bases from J, the gap between germline ends came to 7 bases. This CDR3 has 11 residues. Germline V gene lookup returns CDR1 MNHEY and CDR2 SVGAGI. The CDR3 DNA reads as TGTGCCACCTCGGGCACCGGGGAGCTGTTTTTT. Protein: CATSGTGELFF.

This chain uses TRBV12-3 or TRBV12-4 with TRBJ1-1, with D maybe TRBD1 (5 bases). The V end lost 3 bases, the J end lost 11 bases, and 10 bases lay between the germline ends. CDR3 length: 11 residues. The CDR3 spells CASSLGLRAFF. In nucleotides, the CDR3 is TGTGCCAGCAGTTTGGGACTGCGGGCTTTCTTT.

For the CDR3, the DNA is TGTGCCAGCAGACTAGGGTTTAATGAAAAACTGTTTTTT. As protein: CASRLGFNEKLFF. The chain has TRBV27 and TRBJ1-4, with unresolved D. The CDR3 spans 13 residues. The germline gives CDR1 MNHEY, CDR2 SMNVEV (reference sequence). Trimming shortened V by 6 bases and J by 4 bases, and 9 bases separated the two germline ends.

This clone was detected only a few times. The rearrangement links TRBV2 to TRBJ2-3, with 9 bases matching TRBD2. The CDR3 sequence is 15 residues long. Germline trimming cut 8 bases from V and 5 bases from J; bases unmatched to any gene: 11. In germline, CDR1 is SNHLY, CDR2 FYNNEI. The CDR3 region is CASLIGTSNLDTQYF. The CDR3 region has the DNA TGTGCCAGCCTTATCGGGACTAGCAATTTAGATACGCAGTATTTT.

This clone was seen a few times. The chain has TRBV19 and TRBJ1-5; D is perhaps TRBD1 (5 bases). The CDR3 has 16 residues. Trimming left V 7 bases short and J 6 bases short, with 22 bases between. CDR1 is LNHDA and CDR2 is SQIVND in the germline V gene (reference sequence). Written as DNA, the CDR3 is TGTGCCAGTACCACCGGGGACTCCAGGCTCGGTCAGCCCCAGCATTTT. This encodes CASTTGDSRLGQPQHF. Drawing the rest from reference TRBV19 and TRBJ1-5, the complete variable domain is DGGITQSPKYLFRKEGQNVTLSCEQNLNHDAMYWYRQDPGQGLRLIYYSQIVNDFQKGDIAEGYSVSREKKESFPLTVTSAQKNPTAFYLCASTTGDSRLGQPQHFGDGTRLSIL.

The rearrangement joins TRBV2 to TRBJ2-2; 9 bases are a match to TRBD1. The CDR3 has 15 residues. V dropped 3 bases and J dropped 5; count of bases not matched to a gene: 4. Germline V gene sequence: CDR1 SNHLY, CDR2 FYNNEI. The CDR3 sequence is CASSERQGGTGELFF. In DNA form, the CDR3 reads TGTGCCAGCAGTGAGCGACAGGGGGGGACCGGGGAGCTGTTTTTT.

This chain joins TRBV5-4 and TRBJ1-4, with TRBD1 matching over 10 bases. Germline CDR1 is SGHNT and CDR2 is YYREEE (reference sequence). Trimming removed 1 base from V and 8 bases from J; junction bases left unmatched: 5. The CDR3 is 15 amino acids. The CDR3 bases are TGTGCCAGCAGCTTGACCGGGACAGGGGAAGAAAAACTGTTTTTT. Amino acids: CASSLTGTGEEKLFF.

The chain couples TRBV3-1 (or the pseudogene TRBV3-2) to TRBJ1-3; the D gene is possibly TRBD1 (5 bases). The CDR3 totals 13 residues. Germline values: CDR1 LGHDT, CDR2 YNNKEL (reference sequence). V shed 5 bases and J shed 4 bases, with 9 bases lying between them. CDR3 DNA: TGTGCCAGCAGCAGTTACAGGGGAAACACCATATATTTT. Encoded protein: CASSSYRGNTIYF.

The CDR3 DNA reads TGCGCCAGCAGCCACCCTCCAGGTCCCTTCTTAGGAAACACCATATATTTT. Translation: CASSHPPGPFLGNTIYF. The chain joins TRBV4-1 to TRBJ1-3; no clear D gene. The germline V and J ends were trimmed by 3 bases and 4 bases, with 19 bases remaining between them. The germline CDR1 and CDR2 sequences are MGHRA and YSYEKL. The CDR3 loop spans 17 amino acids.

The V call is TRBV30, the J call TRBJ1-6; 8 bases agree with TRBD1. With V trimmed by 5 bases and J by 3 bases, 3 bases remained unmatched. Germline CDR1 is GTSNPN and CDR2 is SVGIG (reference sequence). The CDR3 totals 14 residues. The CDR3 DNA reads TGTGCCTGGGCCGGGACAGGCTATAATTCACCCCTCCACTTT. As protein: CAWAGTGYNSPLHF.

The V and J genes are TRBV9 and TRBJ1-2, with a tentative D call TRBD1 (6 bases). The V end was cut by 3 bases, the J end by 4 bases, with 16 bases between. There are 15 residues in the CDR3. The germline V gene has CDR1 SGDLS and CDR2 YYNGEE. The CDR3 nucleotides are TGTGCCAGCAGCGAGGGGGTACAGGAGCTCTATGGCTACACCTTC. Amino acid sequence: CASSEGVQELYGYTF.

The V and J genes are TRBV5-1 and TRBJ2-3; D unresolved. Germline values: CDR1 SGHRS, CDR2 YFSETQ. Trimming left V 0 bases short and J 2 bases short, with 7 bases between. This CDR3 has 14 amino acids. CDR3 region: CASSLAQITDTQYF. Here the CDR3 DNA reads TGCGCCAGCAGCTTGGCACAGATCACAGATACGCAGTATTTT.

The genes are TRBV30 and TRBJ2-1; TRBD2 is a possible D gene (6 bases). CDR3 length equals 15 residues. Trimming cost V 5 bases and J 3 bases, with 17 bases left between them. CDR1 and CDR2 from the germline V gene are GTSNPN and SVGIG (reference sequence). Here the CDR3 DNA reads TGTGCCTGGGGTGGGGGGAGTAGAATCTACAATGAGCAGTTCTTC. Translation gives CAWGGGSRIYNEQFF.

This clone was seen only a few times. This sequence joins TRBV12-3 or TRBV12-4 and TRBJ1-1, with TRBD1 identical over 7 bases. V lost 6 bases to trimming and J lost 5 bases; unmatched junction nucleotides: 3. The CDR3 spans 12 residues. CDR3 sequence (DNA): TGTGCCAGCAGCCCGGGACAGACTGAAGCTTTCTTT. Translating it yields CASSPGQTEAFF.

V is TRBV19 and J is TRBJ2-3, with 13 bases identical to TRBD2. The length of the CDR3 is 17 residues. Germline V gene sequence: CDR1 LNHDA, CDR2 SQIVND (reference sequence). The V gene end was trimmed by 5 bases and the J gene end by 0 bases; junction bases not matched to a gene: 5. The DNA of the CDR3 is TGTGCCAGTAGTCTCGGGGGACTAGCGGGGAGCACAGATACGCAGTATTTT. Encoded protein: CASSLGGLAGSTDTQYF.

The chain joins TRBV7-9 to TRBJ1-6; TRBD1 matches 7 bases. Germline CDR1 and CDR2: SEHNR and FQNEAQ (reference sequence). V shed 2 bases and J 6 bases; nucleotides not matched to a gene: 4. The CDR3 runs to 15 residues. CDR3 bases: TGTGCCAGCAGCTTACCGACAGGGATTAATTCACCCCTCCACTTT. Residues: CASSLPTGINSPLHF.